The present entry profiles one T cell receptor (beta chain) with its context. This entry is derived from a study of blood T cell repertoires in COVID-19. The overall study: T cells, B-cell-depleted T cells, or PBMCs supplied cDNA or gDNA.

Authors' data handling: Reference gene primers were amplified, and this amplification served to estimate nucleated cell counts. TCRdb keeps only in-frame clones here, not all; method: immunoSEQ multiplex PCR. The D gene and trimming were derived from the DNA, and the V and J assignments and clone size from that table. The sample shows around 150,000 clones, around 83% of them seen only once. The CDR3 extends over 15 amino acids. V lost 5 bases, J lost 6 bases, and 9 bases stayed unmatched. Germline CDR1 and CDR2: GTSNPN and SVGIG (reference sequence). The chain links TRBV30 to TRBJ1-6; 8 bases match TRBD1. Input material: peripheral blood. This sequence originates from a man aged 35 to 55 with acute or convalescent COVID-19. The CDR3: CAWGGTGLGNSPLHF. CDR3 DNA: TGTGCCTGGGGAGGGACAGGACTCGGTAATTCACCCCTCCACTTT.